This T cell receptor (beta chain) was sequenced during a study of blood T cell repertoires in COVID-19. Background on the study: Samples representing acute and convalescent COVID-19 were sourced from the United States, Italy and Spain. PBMCs, B-cell-depleted T cells, or T cells provided the cDNA or gDNA that made up the material.

Study processing details: Scientists estimated how many nucleated cells there were by amplifying reference gene primers. This table comes from immunoSEQ multiplex PCR, and its TCRdb copy is limited to in-frame clones, with some not included. V, J and clone size are taken as reported in that table, and D and trimming were inferred from the DNA itself. The table lists roughly 140,000 clones, 85% of them singletons. The J segment lost 2 bases and the V segment lost 7 bases, leaving 7 bases of the junction unmatched. The CDR3 spans 14 residues. Germline loops: CDR1 SNHLY, CDR2 FYNNEI. Sequenced input: peripheral blood. The genes are TRBV2 and TRBJ1-1; TRBD1 aligns across 7 bases. This TCR came from a woman aged 35 to 49 with active or convalescent COVID-19. The CDR3 spells CASTPDRTNTEAFF. CDR3 bases: TGTGCCAGCACCCCGGACAGGACCAACACTGAAGCTTTCTTT.